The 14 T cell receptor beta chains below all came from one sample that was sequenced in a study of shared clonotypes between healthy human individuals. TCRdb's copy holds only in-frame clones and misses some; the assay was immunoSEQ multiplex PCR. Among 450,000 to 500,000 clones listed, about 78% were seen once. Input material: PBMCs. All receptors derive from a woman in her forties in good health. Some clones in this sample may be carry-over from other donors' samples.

The CDR3 spells CAWSPGSGVDGEQFF. CDR3 nucleotides: TGTGCCTGGAGTCCGGGCAGCGGGGTAGACGGTGAGCAGTTCTTC. This chain connects TRBV30 to TRBJ2-1; 7 bases match TRBD2. From germline, CDR1 is GTSNPN and CDR2 SVGIG (reference sequence). This CDR3 comprises 15 residues. V lost 2 bases to trimming and J lost 9 bases; unmatched junction nucleotides: 13.

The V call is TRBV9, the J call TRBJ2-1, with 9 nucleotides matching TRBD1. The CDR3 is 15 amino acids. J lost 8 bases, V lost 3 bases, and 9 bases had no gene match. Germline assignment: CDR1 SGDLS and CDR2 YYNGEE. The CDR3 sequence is CASSASGQGYDEQFF. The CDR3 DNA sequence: TGTGCCAGCAGCGCCTCGGGACAGGGATATGATGAGCAGTTCTTC.

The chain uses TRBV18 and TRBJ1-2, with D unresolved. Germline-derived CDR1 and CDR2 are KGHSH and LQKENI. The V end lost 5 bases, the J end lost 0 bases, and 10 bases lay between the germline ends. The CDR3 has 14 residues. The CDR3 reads CASSRSSSNYGYTF. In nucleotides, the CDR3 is TGTGCCAGCTCAAGGTCTTCTTCTAACTATGGCTACACCTTC.

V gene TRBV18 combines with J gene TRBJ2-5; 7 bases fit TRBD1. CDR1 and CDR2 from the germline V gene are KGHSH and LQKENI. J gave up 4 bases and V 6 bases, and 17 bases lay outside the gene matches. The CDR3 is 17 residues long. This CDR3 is CASSSTRDRASLETQYF. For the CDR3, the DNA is TGTGCCAGCTCTTCAACCCGGGACAGAGCCTCTCTAGAGACCCAGTACTTC.

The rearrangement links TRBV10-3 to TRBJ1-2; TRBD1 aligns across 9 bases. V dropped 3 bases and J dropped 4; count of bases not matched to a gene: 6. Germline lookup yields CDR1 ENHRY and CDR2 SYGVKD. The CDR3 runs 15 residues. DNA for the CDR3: TGTGCCATCAGTGAAGCGGGACAGGGATTCTATGGCTACACCTTC. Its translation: CAISEAGQGFYGYTF.

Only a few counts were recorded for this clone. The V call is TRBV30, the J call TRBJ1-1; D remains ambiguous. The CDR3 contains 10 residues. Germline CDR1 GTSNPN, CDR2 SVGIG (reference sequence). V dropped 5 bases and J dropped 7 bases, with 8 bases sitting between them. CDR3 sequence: CAWGRSEAFF. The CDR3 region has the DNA TGTGCCTGGGGACGGAGTGAAGCTTTCTTT.

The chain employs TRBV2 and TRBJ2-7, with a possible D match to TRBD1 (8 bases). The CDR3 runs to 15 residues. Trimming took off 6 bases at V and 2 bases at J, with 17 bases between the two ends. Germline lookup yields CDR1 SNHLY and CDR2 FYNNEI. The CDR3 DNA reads TGTGCCAGCAGGGCAGACAGGGGACTAACCTACGAGCAGTACTTC. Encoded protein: CASRADRGLTYEQYF.

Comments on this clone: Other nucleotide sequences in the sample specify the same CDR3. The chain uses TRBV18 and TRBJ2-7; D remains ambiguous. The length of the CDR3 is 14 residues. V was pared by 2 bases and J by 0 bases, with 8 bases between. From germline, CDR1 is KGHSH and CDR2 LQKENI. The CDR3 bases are TGTGCCAGCTCACCATCTCAGAGCTCCTACGAGCAGTACTTC. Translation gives CASSPSQSSYEQYF.

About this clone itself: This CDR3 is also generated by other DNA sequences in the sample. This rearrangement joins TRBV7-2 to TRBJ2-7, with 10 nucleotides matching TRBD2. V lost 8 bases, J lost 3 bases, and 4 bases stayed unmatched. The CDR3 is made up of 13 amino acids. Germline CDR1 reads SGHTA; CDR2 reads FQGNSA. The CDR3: CASSSGRGYEQYF. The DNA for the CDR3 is TGTGCCAGCTCAAGCGGGAGGGGCTACGAGCAGTACTTC.

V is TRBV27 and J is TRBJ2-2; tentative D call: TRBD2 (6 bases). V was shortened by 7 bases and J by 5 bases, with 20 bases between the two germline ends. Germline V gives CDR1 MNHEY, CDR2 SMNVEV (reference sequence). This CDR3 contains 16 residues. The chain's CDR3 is CASKAGRGFGTGELFF. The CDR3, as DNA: TGTGCCAGCAAGGCCGGCCGGGGGTTCGGTACCGGGGAGCTGTTTTTT.

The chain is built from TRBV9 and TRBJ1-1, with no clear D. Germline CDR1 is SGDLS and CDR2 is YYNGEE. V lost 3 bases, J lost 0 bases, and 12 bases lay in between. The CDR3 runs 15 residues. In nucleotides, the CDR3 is TGTGCCAGCAGCGGAGGACTAACACTGAACACTGAAGCTTTCTTT. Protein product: CASSGGLTLNTEAFF.

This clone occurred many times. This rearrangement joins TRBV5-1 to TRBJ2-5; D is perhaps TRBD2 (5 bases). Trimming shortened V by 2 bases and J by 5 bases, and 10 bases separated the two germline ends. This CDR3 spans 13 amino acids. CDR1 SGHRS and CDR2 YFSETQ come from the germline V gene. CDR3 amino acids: CASSLVGVETQYF. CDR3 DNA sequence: TGCGCCAGCAGCTTAGTGGGAGTGGAGACCCAGTACTTC.

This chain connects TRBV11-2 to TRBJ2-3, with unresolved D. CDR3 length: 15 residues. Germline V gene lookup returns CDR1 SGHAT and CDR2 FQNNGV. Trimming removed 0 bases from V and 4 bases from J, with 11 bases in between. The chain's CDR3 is CASSLDSYPSDTQYF. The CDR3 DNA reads TGTGCCAGCAGCTTAGACTCTTACCCTTCAGATACGCAGTATTTT. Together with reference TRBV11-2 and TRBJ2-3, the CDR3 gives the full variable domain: EAGVAQSPRYKIIEKRQSVAFWCNPISGHATLYWYQQILGQGPKLLIQFQNNGVVDDSQLPKDRFSAERLKGVDSTLKIQPAKLEDSAVYLCASSLDSYPSDTQYFGPGTRLTVL.

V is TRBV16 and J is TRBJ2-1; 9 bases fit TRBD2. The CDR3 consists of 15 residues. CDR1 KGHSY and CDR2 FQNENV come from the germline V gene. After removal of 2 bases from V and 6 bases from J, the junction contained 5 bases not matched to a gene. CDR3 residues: CASSQEASGTNEQFF. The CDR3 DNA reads TGTGCCAGCAGCCAAGAAGCTAGCGGGACCAATGAGCAGTTCTTC.